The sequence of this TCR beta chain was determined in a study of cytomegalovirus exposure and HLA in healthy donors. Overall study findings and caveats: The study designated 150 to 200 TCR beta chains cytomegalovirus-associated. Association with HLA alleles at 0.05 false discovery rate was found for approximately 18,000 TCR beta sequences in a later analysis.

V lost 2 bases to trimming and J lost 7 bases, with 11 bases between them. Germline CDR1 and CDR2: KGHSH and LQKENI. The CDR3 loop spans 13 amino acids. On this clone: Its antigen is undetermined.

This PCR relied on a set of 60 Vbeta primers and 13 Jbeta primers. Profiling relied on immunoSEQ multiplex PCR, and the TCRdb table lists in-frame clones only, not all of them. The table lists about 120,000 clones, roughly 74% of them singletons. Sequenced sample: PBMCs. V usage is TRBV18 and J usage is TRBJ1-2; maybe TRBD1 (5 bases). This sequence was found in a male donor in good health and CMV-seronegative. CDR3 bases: TGTGCCAGCTCACCAACAGGAGGGTCTGGCTACACCTTC. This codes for CASSPTGGSGYTF.